This T cell receptor (beta chain) was captured by sequencing in a study of early T cells in non-severe SARS-CoV-2 infection. The wider study: The study sequenced bulk RNA from unsorted whole blood, with chains unpaired. Study-level results: In VDJdb matching, anti-spike CD8 responses were favored while private and CD4 specificities went missing.

The sample holds many counts of this clonotype. Its antigen is not identified. Molecules of cDNA were individually given unique molecular identifiers that were attached to them. TCRdb used MiXCR to reprocess the 5' RACE reads, holding one entry per CDR3 protein. The table records tens of thousands of distinct CDR3 sequences, 5.5% to 7.5% of them present only once. Per the germline V gene, CDR1 is MNHEY and CDR2 is SVGEGT. This CDR3 has 12 amino acids. Trimming stripped 5 bases from V and 5 bases from J, with 9 bases between. This receptor was identified in an adult who was a healthcare worker with PCR-confirmed SARS-CoV-2 infection or an uninfected control (not recorded which). The rearrangement uses TRBV6-2 or TRBV6-3 and TRBJ2-5; D call uncertain. Sequencing was performed on whole blood. The CDR3 coding sequence is TGTGCCAGCAGTCTCAATAGGGAGACCCAGTACTTC. Translated, it gives CASSLNRETQYF.